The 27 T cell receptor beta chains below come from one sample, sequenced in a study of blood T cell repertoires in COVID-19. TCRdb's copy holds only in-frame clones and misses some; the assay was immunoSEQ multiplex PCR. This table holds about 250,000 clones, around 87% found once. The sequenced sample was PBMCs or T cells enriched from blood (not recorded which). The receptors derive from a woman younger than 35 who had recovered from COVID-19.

As DNA, the CDR3 is TGCGCCAGCAGCTTGGGCCAGGTAGCGGGGGGTTTTCGGTACGAGCAGTACTTC. It specifies CASSLGQVAGGFRYEQYF. The chain joins TRBV5-1 to TRBJ2-7, with 10 bases identical to TRBD2. V dropped 0 bases and J dropped 4; count of bases not matched to a gene: 13. Germline V CDR1 and CDR2: SGHRS, YFSETQ. The CDR3 runs 18 residues.

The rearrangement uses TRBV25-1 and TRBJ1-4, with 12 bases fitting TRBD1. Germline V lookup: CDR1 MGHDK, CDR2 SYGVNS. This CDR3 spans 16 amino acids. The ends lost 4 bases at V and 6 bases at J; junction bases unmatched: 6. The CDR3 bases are TGTGCCAGCAGTGGGGACAGGGGGCAAGTTTATGAAAAACTGTTTTTT. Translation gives CASSGDRGQVYEKLFF.

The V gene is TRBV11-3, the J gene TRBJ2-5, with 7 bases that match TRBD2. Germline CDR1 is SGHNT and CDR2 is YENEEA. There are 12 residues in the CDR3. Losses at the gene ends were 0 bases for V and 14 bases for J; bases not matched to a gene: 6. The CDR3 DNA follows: TGTGCCAGCAGCTTAGATCTAGGGACTATTTACTTC. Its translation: CASSLDLGTIYF.

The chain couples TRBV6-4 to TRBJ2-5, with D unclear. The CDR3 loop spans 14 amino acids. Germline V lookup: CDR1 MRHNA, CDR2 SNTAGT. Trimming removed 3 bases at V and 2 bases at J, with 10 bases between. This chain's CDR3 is CASSDGQLQETQYF. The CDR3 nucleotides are TGTGCCAGCAGTGATGGGCAGCTACAAGAGACCCAGTACTTC.

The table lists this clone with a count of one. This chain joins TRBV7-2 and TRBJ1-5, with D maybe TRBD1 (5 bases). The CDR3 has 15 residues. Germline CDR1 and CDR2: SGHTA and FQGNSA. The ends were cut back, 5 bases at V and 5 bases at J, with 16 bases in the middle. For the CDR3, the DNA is TGTGCCAGCAGCCCCCAGACCCGGGGGTATCAGCCCCAGCATTTT. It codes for CASSPQTRGYQPQHF.

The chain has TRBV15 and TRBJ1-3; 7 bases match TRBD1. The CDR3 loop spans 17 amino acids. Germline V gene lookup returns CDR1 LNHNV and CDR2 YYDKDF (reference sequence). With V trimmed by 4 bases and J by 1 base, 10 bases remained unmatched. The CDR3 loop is CATSTNRGQVSGNTIYF. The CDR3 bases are TGTGCCACCAGCACTAACAGGGGCCAGGTATCTGGAAACACCATATATTTT.

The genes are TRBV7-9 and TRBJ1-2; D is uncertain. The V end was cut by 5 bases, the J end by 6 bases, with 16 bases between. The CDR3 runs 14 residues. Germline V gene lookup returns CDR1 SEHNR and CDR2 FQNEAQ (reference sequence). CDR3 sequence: CASSQFPRRDGYTF. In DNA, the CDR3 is TGTGCCAGCAGCCAATTTCCCCGGAGGGATGGCTACACCTTC.

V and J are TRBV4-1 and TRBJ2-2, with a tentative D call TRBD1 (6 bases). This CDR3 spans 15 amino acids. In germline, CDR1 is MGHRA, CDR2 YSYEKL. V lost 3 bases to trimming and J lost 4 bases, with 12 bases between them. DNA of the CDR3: TGCGCCAGCAGCCAGGTGACAGGCGCCACCGGGGAGCTGTTTTTT. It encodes CASSQVTGATGELFF.

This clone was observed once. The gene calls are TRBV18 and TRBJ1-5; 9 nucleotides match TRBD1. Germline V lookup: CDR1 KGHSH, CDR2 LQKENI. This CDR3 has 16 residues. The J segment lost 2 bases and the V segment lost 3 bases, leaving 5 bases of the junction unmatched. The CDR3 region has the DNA TGTGCCAGCTCACCTCCGGGACAGGGTGGCAATCAGCCCCAGCATTTT. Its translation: CASSPPGQGGNQPQHF.

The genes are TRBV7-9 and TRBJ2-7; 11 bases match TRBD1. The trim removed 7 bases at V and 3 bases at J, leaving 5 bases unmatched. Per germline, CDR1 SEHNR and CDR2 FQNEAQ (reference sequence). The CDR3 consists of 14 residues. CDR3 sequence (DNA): TGTGCCAGCATGAGGGGGACAGGGGGCTACGAGCAGTACTTC. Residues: CASMRGTGGYEQYF.

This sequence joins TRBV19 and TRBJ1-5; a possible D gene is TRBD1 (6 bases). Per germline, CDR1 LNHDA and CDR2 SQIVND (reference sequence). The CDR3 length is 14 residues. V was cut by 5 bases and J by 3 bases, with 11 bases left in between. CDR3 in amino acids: CASSADRFNQPQHF. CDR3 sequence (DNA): TGTGCCAGTAGTGCCGACAGGTTCAATCAGCCCCAGCATTTT.

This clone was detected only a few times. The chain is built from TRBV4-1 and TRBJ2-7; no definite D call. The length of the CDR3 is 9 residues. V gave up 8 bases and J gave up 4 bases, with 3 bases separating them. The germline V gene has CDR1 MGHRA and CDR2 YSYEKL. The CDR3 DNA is TGCGCCAGCTATTACGAGCAGTACTTC. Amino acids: CASYYEQYF.

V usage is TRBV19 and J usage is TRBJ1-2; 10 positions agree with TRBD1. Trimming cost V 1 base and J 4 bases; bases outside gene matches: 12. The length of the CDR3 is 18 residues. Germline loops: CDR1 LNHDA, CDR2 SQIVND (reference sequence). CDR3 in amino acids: CASSIGAWTGGQGYGYTF. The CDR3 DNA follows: TGTGCCAGTAGTATAGGCGCCTGGACAGGGGGGCAGGGCTATGGCTACACCTTC.

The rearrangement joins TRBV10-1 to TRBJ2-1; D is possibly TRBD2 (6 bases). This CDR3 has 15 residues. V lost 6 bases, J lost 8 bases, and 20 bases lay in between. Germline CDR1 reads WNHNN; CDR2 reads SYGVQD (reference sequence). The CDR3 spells CASSDPRDPGDEQFF. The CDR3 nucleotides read TGCGCCAGCAGCGATCCCCGGGACCCGGGGGATGAGCAGTTCTTC.

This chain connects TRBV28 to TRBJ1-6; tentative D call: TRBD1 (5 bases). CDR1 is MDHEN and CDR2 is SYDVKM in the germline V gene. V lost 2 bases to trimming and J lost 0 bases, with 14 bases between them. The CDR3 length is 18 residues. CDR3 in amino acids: CASSLGGGTSSYNSPLHF. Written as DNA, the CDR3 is TGTGCCAGCAGTTTAGGGGGAGGGACCAGCTCCTATAATTCACCCCTCCACTTT.

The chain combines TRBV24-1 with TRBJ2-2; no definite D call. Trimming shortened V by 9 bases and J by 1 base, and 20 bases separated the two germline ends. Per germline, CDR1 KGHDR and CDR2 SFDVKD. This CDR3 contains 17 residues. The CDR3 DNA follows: TGTGCCACCCTAAACGCAAGATCAGGTGAGAACACCGGGGAGCTGTTTTTT. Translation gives CATLNARSGENTGELFF.

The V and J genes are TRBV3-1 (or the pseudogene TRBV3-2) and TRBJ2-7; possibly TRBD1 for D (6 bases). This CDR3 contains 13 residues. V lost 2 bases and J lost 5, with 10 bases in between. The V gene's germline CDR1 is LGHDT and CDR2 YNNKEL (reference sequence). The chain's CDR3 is CASSQQQGDEQYF. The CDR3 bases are TGTGCCAGCAGCCAACAACAGGGAGACGAGCAGTACTTC.

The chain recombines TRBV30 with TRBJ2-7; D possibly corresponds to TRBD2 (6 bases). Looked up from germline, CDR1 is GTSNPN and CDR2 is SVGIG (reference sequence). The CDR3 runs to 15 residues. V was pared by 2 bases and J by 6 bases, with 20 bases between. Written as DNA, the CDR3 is TGTGCCTGGAGTAGCGTGATGGCGGTCGGGGGCGAGCAGTACTTC. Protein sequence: CAWSSVMAVGGEQYF.

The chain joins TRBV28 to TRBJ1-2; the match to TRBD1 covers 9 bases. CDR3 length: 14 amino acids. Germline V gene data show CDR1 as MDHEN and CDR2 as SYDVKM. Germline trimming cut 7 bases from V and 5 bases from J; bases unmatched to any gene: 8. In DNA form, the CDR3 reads TGTGCCAGCACCCTACAGGGGGCAGGGTATGGCTACACCTTC. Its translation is CASTLQGAGYGYTF.

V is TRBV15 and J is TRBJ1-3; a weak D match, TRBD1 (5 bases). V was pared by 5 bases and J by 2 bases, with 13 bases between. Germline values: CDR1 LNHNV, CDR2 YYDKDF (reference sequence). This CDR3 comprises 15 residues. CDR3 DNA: TGTGCCACCAGCTCCCGGGACTTCGCTGGAAACACCATATATTTT. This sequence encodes CATSSRDFAGNTIYF.

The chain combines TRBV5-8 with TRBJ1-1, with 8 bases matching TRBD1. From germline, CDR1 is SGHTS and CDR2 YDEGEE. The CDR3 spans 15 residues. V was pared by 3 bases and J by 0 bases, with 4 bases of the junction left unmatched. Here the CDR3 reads CASSSGQGMNTEAFF. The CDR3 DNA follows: TGTGCCAGCAGCTCTGGACAGGGTATGAACACTGAAGCTTTCTTT.

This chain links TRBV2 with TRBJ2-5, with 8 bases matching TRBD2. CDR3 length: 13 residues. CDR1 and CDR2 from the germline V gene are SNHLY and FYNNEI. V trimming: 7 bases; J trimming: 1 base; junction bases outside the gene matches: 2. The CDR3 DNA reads TGTGCCAGCACAGGGACTAGCCAAGAGACCCAGTACTTC. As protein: CASTGTSQETQYF.

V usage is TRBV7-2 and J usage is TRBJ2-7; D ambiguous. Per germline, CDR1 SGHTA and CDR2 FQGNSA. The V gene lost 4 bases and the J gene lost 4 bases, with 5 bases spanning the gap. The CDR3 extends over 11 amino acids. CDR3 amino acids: CASSSTYEQYF. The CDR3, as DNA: TGTGCCAGCAGCTCGACATACGAGCAGTACTTC.

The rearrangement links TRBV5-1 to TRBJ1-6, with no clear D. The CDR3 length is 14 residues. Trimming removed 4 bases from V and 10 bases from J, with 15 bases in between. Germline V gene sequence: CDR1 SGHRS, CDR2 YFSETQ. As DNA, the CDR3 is TGCGCCAGCAGCCACGGGAGTATAGGCTCACCCCTCCACTTT. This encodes CASSHGSIGSPLHF.

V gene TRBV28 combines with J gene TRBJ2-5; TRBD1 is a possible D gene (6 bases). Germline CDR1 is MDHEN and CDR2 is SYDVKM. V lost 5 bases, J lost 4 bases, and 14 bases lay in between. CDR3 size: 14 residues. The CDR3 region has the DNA TGTGCCAGCAGTCCCCCGGACAGAAGAGAGACCCAGTACTTC. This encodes CASSPPDRRETQYF.

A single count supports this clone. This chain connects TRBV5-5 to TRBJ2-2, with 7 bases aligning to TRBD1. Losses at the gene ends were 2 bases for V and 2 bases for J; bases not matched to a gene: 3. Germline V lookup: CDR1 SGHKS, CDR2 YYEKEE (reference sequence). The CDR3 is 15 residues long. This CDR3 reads CASSLGDRNTGELFF. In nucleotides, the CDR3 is TGTGCCAGCAGCTTAGGGGACAGAAACACCGGGGAGCTGTTTTTT.

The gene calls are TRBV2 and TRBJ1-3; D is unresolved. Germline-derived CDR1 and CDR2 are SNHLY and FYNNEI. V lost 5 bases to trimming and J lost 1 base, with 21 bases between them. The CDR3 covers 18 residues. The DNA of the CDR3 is TGTGCCAGCAGTCCTGAGAGGTCGCATTTACCGTCTGGAAACACCATATATTTT. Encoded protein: CASSPERSHLPSGNTIYF.